This TCR beta chain was sequenced in a study of human CD8 memory T cell subsets. Study outcomes and limitations: The beta chain was the only T cell receptor chain that the study sequenced.

For this clonotype: Antigen: not known.

The CDR3 is made up of 11 amino acids. The germline CDR1 and CDR2 sequences are MDHEN and SYDVKM. Sequencing libraries of TCR beta were made by UMI-labeled 5' RACE. TCRdb reworked the 5' RACE reads into one entry per CDR3 protein, no DNA. The repertoire table contains around 10,000 distinct CDR3 sequences. The identity of TPEX cells was that of CCR7+ PD-1+ TIGIT+ early memory CD8+ T cells with exhausted-like traits. What supplied the PBMC was buffy coats of healthy donors. Each subset gave duplicate vials of 150,000 sorted CD8+ T cells for RNA. The chain employs TRBV28 and TRBJ2-7. Sequencing was carried out using CD8+ T cells from PBMCs. This receptor was identified in a human donor in good health. CDR3 loop: CASSHAYEQYF.